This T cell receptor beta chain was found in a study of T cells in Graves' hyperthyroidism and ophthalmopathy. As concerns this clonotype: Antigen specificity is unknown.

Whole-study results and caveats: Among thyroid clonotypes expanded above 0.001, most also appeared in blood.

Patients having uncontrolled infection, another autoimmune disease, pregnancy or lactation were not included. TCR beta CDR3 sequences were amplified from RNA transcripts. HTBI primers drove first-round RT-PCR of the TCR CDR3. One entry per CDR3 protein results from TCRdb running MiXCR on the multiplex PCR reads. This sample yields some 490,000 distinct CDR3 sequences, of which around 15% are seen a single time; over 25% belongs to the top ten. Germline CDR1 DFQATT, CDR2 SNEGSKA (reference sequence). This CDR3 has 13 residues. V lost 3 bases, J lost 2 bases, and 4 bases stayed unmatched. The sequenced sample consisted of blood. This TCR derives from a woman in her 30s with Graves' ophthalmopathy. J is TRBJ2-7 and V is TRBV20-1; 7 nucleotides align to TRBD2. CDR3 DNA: TGCAGTGCTAGGGCTAGCGGAACCTACGAGCAGTACTTC. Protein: CSARASGTYEQYF.